The next 15 T cell receptor beta chains were all read from a single sample in a study of glioma-infiltrating T cells. TCR alpha and beta CDR3 regions were amplified from RNA using iRepertoire nested multiplex PCR. MiXCR, run by TCRdb on the multiplex PCR reads, gives a single entry per CDR3 protein. The repertoire holds some 4,300 distinct CDR3 sequences, with under 30% as singletons. The sample consisted of glioma tissue, nonneoplastic brain tissue, or PBMCs (not recorded which). The origin of the receptors is a human donor with low-grade glioma or glioblastoma, undergoing nonglioma brain surgery, or in good health (not recorded which).

This clonotype was recorded many times. The chain joins TRBV2 to TRBJ2-3, with 8 positions matching TRBD1. Germline V CDR1 and CDR2: SNHLY, FYNNEI. The CDR3 runs to 15 residues. Trimming at V came to 3 bases and at J to 2 bases, leaving 4 bases not matched to a gene. The CDR3 nucleotides read TGTGCCAGCAGTGATCGACAGGGGATCACAGATACGCAGTATTTT. Translation: CASSDRQGITDTQYF.

This clonotype counts as medium-sized. The rearrangement links TRBV20-1 to TRBJ2-5; 11 bases are a match to TRBD2. The CDR3 consists of 16 residues. J lost 5 bases, V lost 6 bases, and 14 bases had no gene match. CDR1 is DFQATT, CDR2 SNEGSKA, per germline (reference sequence). CDR3 nucleotides: TGCAGTGCACGAAGGATAGGGCTAGCGGGGGGTGAGACCCAGTACTTC. Protein product: CSARRIGLAGGETQYF.

This clonotype is large (0.1 to 1%). The chain is built from TRBV27 and TRBJ1-1; TRBD1 is a possible D gene (6 bases). Trimming took off 5 bases at V and 3 bases at J, with 10 bases between the two ends. Germline V lookup: CDR1 MNHEY, CDR2 SMNVEV (reference sequence). This CDR3 has 13 residues. The CDR3: CASSVTGYTEAFF. The CDR3, as DNA: TGTGCCAGCAGTGTAACAGGGTACACTGAAGCTTTCTTT.

This clonotype is deemed medium-sized. V and J are TRBV28 and TRBJ2-1, with D perhaps matching TRBD2 (5 bases). V lost 2 bases and J lost 5, with 7 bases in between. The CDR3 totals 13 residues. In germline, CDR1 is MDHEN, CDR2 SYDVKM. The CDR3 spells CASSLRDNNEQFF. CDR3 nucleotides: TGTGCCAGCAGTTTACGGGATAACAATGAGCAGTTCTTC.

V is TRBV20-1 and J is TRBJ2-7, with D unresolved. The CDR3 spans 12 residues. Trimming pared 3 bases from V and 0 bases from J, leaving 6 bases between. Looked up from germline, CDR1 is DFQATT and CDR2 is SNEGSKA (reference sequence). The CDR3 DNA reads as TGCAGTGCTAGTACCAGCTCCTACGAGCAGTACTTC. The encoded protein is CSASTSSYEQYF.

Within the sample, this clonotype is medium-sized. This sequence joins TRBV20-1 and TRBJ2-5, with D possibly being TRBD1 (6 bases). The V gene's germline CDR1 is DFQATT and CDR2 SNEGSKA (reference sequence). Trimming cost V 6 bases and J 1 base, with 15 bases left between them. This CDR3 region has 14 residues. In DNA form, the CDR3 reads TGCAGTGCCCCAGGGGAATGGCTCCAAGAGACCCAGTACTTC. Its translation is CSAPGEWLQETQYF.

Comments on this clonotype: At one end the junction does not follow the germline gene, possibly because of a read error. The chain carries TRBV27 and TRBJ2-2; a possible D gene is TRBD2 (6 bases). Per the germline V gene, CDR1 is MNHEY and CDR2 is SMNVEV (reference sequence). CDR3 length: 15 residues. The CDR3 sequence is CASSGGIAFTGKLFF. Written as DNA, the CDR3 is TGTGCCAGCTCTGGGGGGATAGCCTTCACCGGGAAGCTGTTTTTT.

The V call is TRBV29-1, the J call TRBJ2-3, with 8 bases lining up with TRBD2. This CDR3 has 15 amino acids. J lost 4 bases, V lost 6 bases, and 12 bases had no gene match. The germline CDR1 and CDR2 sequences are SQVTM and ANQGSEA. CDR3 nucleotides: TGCAGCGTGTCGTCAGCGGGGGCCCCGTCAGATACGCAGTATTTT. Its translation is CSVSSAGAPSDTQYF.

This clonotype was detected ten times or more. The chain couples TRBV10-3 to TRBJ2-3; 7 bases are shared with TRBD2. The V segment lost 6 bases and the J segment 4 bases; nucleotides outside the gene matches: 19. This CDR3 is 18 amino acids long. Germline CDR1 reads ENHRY; CDR2 reads SYGVKD. This CDR3 reads CAIRDGSSGSLVADTQYF. For the CDR3, the DNA is TGTGCCATCAGAGACGGGAGTAGCGGGTCCCTGGTGGCAGATACGCAGTATTTT.

This clonotype occurred many times. The chain is built from TRBV13 and TRBJ1-2; D not certain. Germline V gene sequence: CDR1 PRHDT, CDR2 FYEKMQ (reference sequence). This CDR3 is 13 amino acids long. The V end was cut by 5 bases, the J end by 4 bases, with 11 bases between. The DNA of the CDR3 is TGTGCCAGCAGCCTCGGACCTCCCTATGGCTACACCTTC. Its protein is CASSLGPPYGYTF.

The gene calls are TRBV20-1 and TRBJ2-5; D is tentatively TRBD1 or TRBD2 (6 bases each). V was cut by 0 bases and J by 4 bases, with 15 bases left in between. Per germline, CDR1 DFQATT and CDR2 SNEGSKA (reference sequence). The CDR3 totals 15 residues. In DNA, the CDR3 is TGCAGTGCTAGAGAGGATTCGGGGGCACGAGAGACCCAGTACTTC. This gives the protein CSAREDSGARETQYF.

This clonotype is categorized as medium-sized (0.01 to 0.1%). The chain links TRBV6-1 to TRBJ1-5; 9 nucleotides line up with TRBD1. Germline-derived CDR1 and CDR2 are MNHNS and SASEGT. This CDR3 has 15 amino acids. Losses at the gene ends were 4 bases for V and 3 bases for J; bases not matched to a gene: 4. The CDR3 DNA is TGTGCCAGCAGTGCGGACAGGGGCACCAATCAGCCCCAGCATTTT. It translates to CASSADRGTNQPQHF.

This clonotype is labeled as medium-sized (0.01 to 0.1%). CDR3 sequence (DNA): TGTGCCAGCAGTGAGGGGACAGGGGAATTGTTCTTC. Its protein product is CASSEGTGELFF. The chain employs TRBV6-1 and TRBJ2-1; 10 positions match TRBD1. V shed 3 bases, J shed 15 bases, and the junction held 5 bases outside the gene matches. Germline lookup yields CDR1 MNHNS and CDR2 SASEGT. This CDR3 region has 12 residues.

By sample fraction, this clonotype is medium-sized. This chain uses TRBV7-9 with TRBJ2-2; no clear D. V was clipped by 7 bases and J by 8 bases, with 17 bases between them. The CDR3 covers 14 residues. Germline CDR1 is SEHNR and CDR2 is FQNEAQ (reference sequence). As DNA, the CDR3 is TGTGCCAGCACCGTAACAGAGCCCAGGGGGGAGCTGTTTTTT. Amino acids: CASTVTEPRGELFF.

This clonotype is classed as medium-sized. The chain has TRBV4-1 and TRBJ1-2; 11 nucleotides match TRBD1. The CDR3 runs 17 residues. CDR1 MGHRA and CDR2 YSYEKL come from the germline V gene. The V segment lost 4 bases and the J segment 3 bases; nucleotides outside the gene matches: 10. The CDR3 region has the DNA TGCGCCAGCAGCCCCAATTTCGGGACAGGGGGTTACTATGGCTACACCTTC. It translates to CASSPNFGTGGYYGYTF.